This T cell receptor (beta chain) stems from a study of blood T cell repertoires in COVID-19. For the study at large: Specimens from acute and convalescent COVID-19 originated in the United States, Italy and Spain. In each case, the material was cDNA or gDNA derived from T cells, B-cell-depleted T cells, or PBMCs.

One Seattle source followed patients from active infection through their disease course. In the study's own analysis: Cell counts per sample came from amplifying reference gene primers. Some clones are missing from TCRdb's copy, which holds only in-frame ones; the method was immunoSEQ multiplex PCR. Clone size and the V and J calls come from that table; the DNA yielded D and trimming. The sample has 440,000 or so clones; 89% are singletons. This clone was seen once. Germline V gives CDR1 LNHDA, CDR2 SQIVND (reference sequence). V lost 4 bases and J lost 9; bases outside the gene matches: 8. CDR3 size: 15 residues.

This rearrangement joins TRBV19 to TRBJ2-1, with TRBD2 matching 11 bases. The TCR originated in a woman between 40 and 55 years old with COVID-19, enrolled during active disease. The sequencing input was peripheral blood. Here the CDR3 reads CASSTRPSGGIEQFF. Written as DNA, the CDR3 is TGTGCCAGTAGTACTCGGCCTAGCGGGGGGATTGAGCAGTTCTTC.